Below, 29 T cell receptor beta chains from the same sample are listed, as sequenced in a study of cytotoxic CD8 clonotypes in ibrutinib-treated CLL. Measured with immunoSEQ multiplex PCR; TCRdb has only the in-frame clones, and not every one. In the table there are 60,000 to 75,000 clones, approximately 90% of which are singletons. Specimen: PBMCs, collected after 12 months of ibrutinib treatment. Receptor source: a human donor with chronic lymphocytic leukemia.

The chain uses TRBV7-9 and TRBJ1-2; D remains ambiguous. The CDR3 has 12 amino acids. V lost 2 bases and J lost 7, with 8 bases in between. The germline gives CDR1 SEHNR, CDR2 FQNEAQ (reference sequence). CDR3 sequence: CASSLLGSGYTF. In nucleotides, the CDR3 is TGTGCCAGCAGCTTACTGGGAAGTGGCTACACCTTC.

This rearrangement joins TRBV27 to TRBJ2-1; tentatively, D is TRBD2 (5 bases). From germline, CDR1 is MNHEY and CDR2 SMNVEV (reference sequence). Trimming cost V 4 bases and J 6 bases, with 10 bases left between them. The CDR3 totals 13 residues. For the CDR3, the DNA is TGTGCCAGCAGTTGGACTTACGGCAATGAGCAGTTCTTC. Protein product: CASSWTYGNEQFF.

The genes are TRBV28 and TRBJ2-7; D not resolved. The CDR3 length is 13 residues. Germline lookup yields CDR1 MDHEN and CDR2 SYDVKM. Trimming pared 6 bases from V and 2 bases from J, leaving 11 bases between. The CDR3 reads CASSPPQTYEQYF. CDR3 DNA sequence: TGTGCCAGCAGCCCTCCACAGACCTACGAGCAGTACTTC.

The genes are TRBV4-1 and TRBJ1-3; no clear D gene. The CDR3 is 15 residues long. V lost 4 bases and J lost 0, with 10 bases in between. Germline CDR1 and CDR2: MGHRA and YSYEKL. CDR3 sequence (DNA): TGCGCCAGCAGCCTACGGTGGGGCTCTGGAAACACCATATATTTT. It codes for CASSLRWGSGNTIYF.

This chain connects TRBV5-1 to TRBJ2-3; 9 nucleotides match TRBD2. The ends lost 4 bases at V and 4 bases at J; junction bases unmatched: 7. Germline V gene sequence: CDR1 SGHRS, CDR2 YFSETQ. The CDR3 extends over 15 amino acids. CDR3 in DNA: TGCGCCAGCAGCCCCCTCGCGGGAGGGTCAGATACGCAGTATTTT. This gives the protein CASSPLAGGSDTQYF.

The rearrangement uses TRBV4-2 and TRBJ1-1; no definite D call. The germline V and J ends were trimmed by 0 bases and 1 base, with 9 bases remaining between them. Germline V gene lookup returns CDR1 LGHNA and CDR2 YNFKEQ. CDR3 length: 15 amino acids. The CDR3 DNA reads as TGTGCCAGCAGCCAAGATCCGAGCCAGAACACTGAAGCTTTCTTT. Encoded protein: CASSQDPSQNTEAFF.

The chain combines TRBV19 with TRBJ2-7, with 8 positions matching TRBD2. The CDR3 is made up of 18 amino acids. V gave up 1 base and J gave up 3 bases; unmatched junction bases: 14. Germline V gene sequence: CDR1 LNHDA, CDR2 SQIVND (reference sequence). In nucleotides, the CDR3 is TGTGCCAGTAGTATAGTCGGACCGGGACTAGGATCTTACTACGAGCAGTACTTC. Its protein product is CASSIVGPGLGSYYEQYF.

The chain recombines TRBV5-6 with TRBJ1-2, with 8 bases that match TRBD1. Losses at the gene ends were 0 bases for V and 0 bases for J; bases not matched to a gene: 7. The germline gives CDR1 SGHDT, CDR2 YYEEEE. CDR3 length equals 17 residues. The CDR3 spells CASSLGGQEFPNYGYTF. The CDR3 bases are TGTGCCAGCAGCTTGGGGGGACAGGAATTCCCTAACTATGGCTACACCTTC.

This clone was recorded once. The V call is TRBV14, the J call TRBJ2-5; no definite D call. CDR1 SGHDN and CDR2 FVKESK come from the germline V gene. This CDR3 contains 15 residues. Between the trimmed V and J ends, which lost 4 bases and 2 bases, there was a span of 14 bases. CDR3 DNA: TGTGCCAGCAGCCTCCTAAAGGCGGTTCAAGAGACCCAGTACTTC. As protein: CASSLLKAVQETQYF. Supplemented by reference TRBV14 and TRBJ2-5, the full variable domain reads EAGVTQFPSHSVIEKGQTVTLRCDPISGHDNLYWYRRVMGKEIKFLLHFVKESKQDESGMPNNRFLAERTGGTYSTLKVQPAELEDSGVYFCASSLLKAVQETQYFGPGTRLLVL.

In DNA form, the CDR3 reads TGTGCCAGCAGCTATAATTCTGGGGGACTAGCGGGAGTTGAGCAGTTCTTC. Its protein is CASSYNSGGLAGVEQFF. The rearrangement joins TRBV7-9 to TRBJ2-1, with 14 positions matching TRBD2. This CDR3 contains 17 residues. With 4 bases clipped from V and 9 bases from J, the junction kept 11 bases outside the gene matches. The germline gives CDR1 SEHNR, CDR2 FQNEAQ (reference sequence).

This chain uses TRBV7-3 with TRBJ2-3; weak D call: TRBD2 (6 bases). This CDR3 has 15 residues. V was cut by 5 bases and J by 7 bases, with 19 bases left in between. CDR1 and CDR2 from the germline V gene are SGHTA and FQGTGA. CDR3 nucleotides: TGTGCCAGCAGCCCGCAGGAGGGGCAAGGCAATACGCAGTATTTT. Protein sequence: CASSPQEGQGNTQYF.

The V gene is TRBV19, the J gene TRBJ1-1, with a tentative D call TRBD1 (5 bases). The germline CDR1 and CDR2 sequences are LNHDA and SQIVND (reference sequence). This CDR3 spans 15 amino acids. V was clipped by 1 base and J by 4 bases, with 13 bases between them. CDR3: CASSIVAGDGTEAFF. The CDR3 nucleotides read TGTGCCAGTAGTATAGTTGCGGGGGATGGCACTGAAGCTTTCTTT.

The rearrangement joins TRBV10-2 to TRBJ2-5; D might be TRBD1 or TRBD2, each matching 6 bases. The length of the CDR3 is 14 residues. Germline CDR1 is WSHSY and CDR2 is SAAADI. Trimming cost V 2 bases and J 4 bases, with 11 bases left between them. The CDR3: CASSEGGRGETQYF. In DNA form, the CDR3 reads TGCGCCAGCAGTGAGGGGGGGCGGGGAGAGACCCAGTACTTC.

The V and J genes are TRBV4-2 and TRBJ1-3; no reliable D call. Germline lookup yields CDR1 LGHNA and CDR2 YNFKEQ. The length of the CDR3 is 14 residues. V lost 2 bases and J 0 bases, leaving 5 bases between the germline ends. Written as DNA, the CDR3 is TGTGCCAGCAGCCAAACCAGCTCTGGAAACACCATATATTTT. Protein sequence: CASSQTSSGNTIYF.

CDR3 amino acids: CASSLRWAGGRVDTEAFF. DNA of the CDR3: TGTGCCAGCAGCTTAAGATGGGCAGGGGGAAGGGTGGACACTGAAGCTTTCTTT. The chain combines TRBV7-2 with TRBJ1-1, with 7 bases lining up with TRBD1. V shed 2 bases, J shed 3 bases, and the junction held 15 bases outside the gene matches. Germline V gives CDR1 SGHTA, CDR2 FQGNSA. This CDR3 contains 18 residues.

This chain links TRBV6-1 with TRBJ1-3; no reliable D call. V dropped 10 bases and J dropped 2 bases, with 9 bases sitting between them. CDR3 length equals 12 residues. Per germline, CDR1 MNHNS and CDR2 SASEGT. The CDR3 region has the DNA TGTGCCACCGCCCGCGCTGGAAACACCATATATTTT. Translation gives CATARAGNTIYF.

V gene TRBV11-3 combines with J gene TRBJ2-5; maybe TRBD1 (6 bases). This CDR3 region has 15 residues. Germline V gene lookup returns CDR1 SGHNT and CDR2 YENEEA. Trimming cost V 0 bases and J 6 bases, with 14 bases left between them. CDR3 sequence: CASSLDRGIGKTQYF. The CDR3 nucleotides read TGTGCCAGCAGCTTAGACAGGGGAATTGGAAAGACCCAGTACTTC.

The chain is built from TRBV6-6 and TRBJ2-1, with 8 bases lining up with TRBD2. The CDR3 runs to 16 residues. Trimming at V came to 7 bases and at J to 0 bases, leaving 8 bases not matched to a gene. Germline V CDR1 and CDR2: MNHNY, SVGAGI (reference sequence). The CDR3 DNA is TGTGCCAGCACTTCGAGTAGCGGGAACTCCTACAATGAGCAGTTCTTC. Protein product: CASTSSSGNSYNEQFF.

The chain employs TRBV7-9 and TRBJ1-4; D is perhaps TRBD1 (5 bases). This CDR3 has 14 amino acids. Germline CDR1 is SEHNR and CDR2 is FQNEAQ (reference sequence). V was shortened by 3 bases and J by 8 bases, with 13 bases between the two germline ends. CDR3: CASSLGTVEEKLFF. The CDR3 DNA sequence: TGTGCCAGCAGCTTGGGGACCGTGGAAGAAAAACTGTTTTTT.

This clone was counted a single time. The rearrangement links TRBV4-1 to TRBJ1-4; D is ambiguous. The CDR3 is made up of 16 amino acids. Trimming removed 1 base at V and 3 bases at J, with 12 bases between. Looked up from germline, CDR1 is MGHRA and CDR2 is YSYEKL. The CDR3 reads CASSQATSAANEKLFF. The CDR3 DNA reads TGCGCCAGCAGCCAAGCCACGTCCGCGGCTAATGAAAAACTGTTTTTT.

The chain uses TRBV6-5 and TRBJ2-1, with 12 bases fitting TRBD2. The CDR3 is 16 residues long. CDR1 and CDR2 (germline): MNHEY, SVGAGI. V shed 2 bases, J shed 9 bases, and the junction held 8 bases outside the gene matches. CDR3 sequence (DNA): TGTGCCAGCAGTTACCTAGCGGGAGGGCCGAGGGGTGAGCAGTTCTTC. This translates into CASSYLAGGPRGEQFF.

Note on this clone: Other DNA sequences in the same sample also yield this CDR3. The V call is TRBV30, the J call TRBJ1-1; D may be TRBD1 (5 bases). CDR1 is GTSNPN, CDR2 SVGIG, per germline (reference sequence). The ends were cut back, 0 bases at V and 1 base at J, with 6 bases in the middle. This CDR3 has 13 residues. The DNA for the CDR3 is TGTGCCTGGAGTGTGCAGGGGAACACTGAAGCTTTCTTT. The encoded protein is CAWSVQGNTEAFF. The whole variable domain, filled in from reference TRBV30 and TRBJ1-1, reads SQTIHQWPATLVQPVGSPLSLECTVEGTSNPNLYWYRQAAGRGLQLLFYSVGIGQISSEVPQNLSASRPQDRQFILSSKKLLLSDSGFYLCAWSVQGNTEAFFGQGTRLTVV.

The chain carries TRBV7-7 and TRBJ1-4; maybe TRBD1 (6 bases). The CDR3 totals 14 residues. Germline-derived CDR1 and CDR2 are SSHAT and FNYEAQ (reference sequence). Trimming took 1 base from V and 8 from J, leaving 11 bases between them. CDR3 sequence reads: CASSLDDRTEKLFF. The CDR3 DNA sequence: TGTGCCAGCAGCTTAGATGACAGGACCGAAAAACTGTTTTTT. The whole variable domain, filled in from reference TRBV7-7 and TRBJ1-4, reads GAGVSQSPRYKVTKRGQDVTLRCDPISSHATLYWYQQALGQGPEFLTYFNYEAQPDKSGLPSDRFSAERPEGSISTLTIQRTEQRDSAMYRCASSLDDRTEKLFFGSGTQLSVL.

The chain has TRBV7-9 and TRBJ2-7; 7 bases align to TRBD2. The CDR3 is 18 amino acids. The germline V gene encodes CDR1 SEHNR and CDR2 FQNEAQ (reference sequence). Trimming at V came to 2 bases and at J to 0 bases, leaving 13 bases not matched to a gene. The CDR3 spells CASSLRPFSGKDSYEQYF. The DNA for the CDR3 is TGTGCCAGCAGCTTAAGGCCCTTCAGCGGGAAAGACTCCTACGAGCAGTACTTC.

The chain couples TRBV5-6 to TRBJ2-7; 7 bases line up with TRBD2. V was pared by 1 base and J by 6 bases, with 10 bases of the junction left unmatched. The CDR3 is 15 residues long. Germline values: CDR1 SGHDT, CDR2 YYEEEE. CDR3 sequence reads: CASSLSPGLVFEQYF. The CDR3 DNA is TGTGCCAGCAGCTTGTCCCCCGGACTAGTATTCGAGCAGTACTTC. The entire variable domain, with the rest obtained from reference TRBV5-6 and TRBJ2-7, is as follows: DAGVTQSPTHLIKTRGQQVTLRCSPKSGHDTVSWYQQALGQGPQFIFQYYEEEERQRGNFPDRFSGHQFPNYSSELNVNALLLGDSALYLCASSLSPGLVFEQYFGPGTRLTVT.

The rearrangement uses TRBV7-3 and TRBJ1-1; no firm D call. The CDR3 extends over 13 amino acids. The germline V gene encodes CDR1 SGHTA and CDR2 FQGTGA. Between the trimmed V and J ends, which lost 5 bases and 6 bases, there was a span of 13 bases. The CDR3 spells CASSASGRPEAFF. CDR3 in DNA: TGTGCCAGCAGCGCTTCGGGTAGGCCTGAAGCTTTCTTT.

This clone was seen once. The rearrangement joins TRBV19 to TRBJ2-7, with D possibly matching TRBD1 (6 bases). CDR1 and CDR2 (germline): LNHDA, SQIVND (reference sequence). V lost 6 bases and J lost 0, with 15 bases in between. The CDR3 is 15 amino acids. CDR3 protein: CASSRDDRSSYEQYF. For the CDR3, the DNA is TGTGCCAGTAGCCGGGACGACAGGAGCTCCTACGAGCAGTACTTC.

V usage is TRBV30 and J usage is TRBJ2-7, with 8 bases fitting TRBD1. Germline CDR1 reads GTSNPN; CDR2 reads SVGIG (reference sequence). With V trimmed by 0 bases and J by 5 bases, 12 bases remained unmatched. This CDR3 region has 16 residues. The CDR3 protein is CAWSVQLRQGFDEQYF. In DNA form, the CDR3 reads TGTGCCTGGAGTGTACAATTAAGACAGGGGTTCGACGAGCAGTACTTC.

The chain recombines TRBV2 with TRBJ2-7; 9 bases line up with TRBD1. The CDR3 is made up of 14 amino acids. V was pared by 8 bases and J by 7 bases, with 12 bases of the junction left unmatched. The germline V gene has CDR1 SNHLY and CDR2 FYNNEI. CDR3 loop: CASEGRTGALEQYF. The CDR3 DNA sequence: TGTGCCAGCGAAGGGAGGACAGGGGCCCTGGAGCAGTACTTC. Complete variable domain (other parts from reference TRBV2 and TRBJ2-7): EPEVTQTPSHQVTQMGQEVILRCVPISNHLYFYWYRQILGQKVEFLVSFYNNEISEKSEIFDDQFSVERPDGSNFTLKIRSTKLEDSAMYFCASEGRTGALEQYFGPGTRLTVT.